This T cell receptor (beta chain) was sequenced for a study of cytomegalovirus exposure and HLA in healthy donors. Looking at the study overall: It was reported in a later analysis that the same platform had been used for the 120 validation repertoires as for the roughly 700 first-cohort repertoires. Study-wide results and limits: In vitro assays verified that a few CMV-associated chains recognized CMV antigens specifically.

TCRdb keeps only in-frame clones here, not all; method: immunoSEQ multiplex PCR. This repertoire shows 120,000 or so clones, around nine tenths found once; its top ten account for about 2%. In regard to this clone: Its antigen remains unidentified.

With V trimmed by 2 bases and J by 1 base, 1 base remained unmatched. CDR3 length: 15 amino acids. Per germline, CDR1 SQVTM and CDR2 ANQGSEA. The source is a woman aged 18-29 years in good health and CMV-seronegative. V and J are TRBV29-1 and TRBJ2-3; 12 bases agree with TRBD2. Sequences were obtained from PBMCs. The CDR3 bases are TGCAGCGTTGAAAGACTAGCGGGGGGCACAGATACGCAGTATTTT. Its protein is CSVERLAGGTDTQYF.